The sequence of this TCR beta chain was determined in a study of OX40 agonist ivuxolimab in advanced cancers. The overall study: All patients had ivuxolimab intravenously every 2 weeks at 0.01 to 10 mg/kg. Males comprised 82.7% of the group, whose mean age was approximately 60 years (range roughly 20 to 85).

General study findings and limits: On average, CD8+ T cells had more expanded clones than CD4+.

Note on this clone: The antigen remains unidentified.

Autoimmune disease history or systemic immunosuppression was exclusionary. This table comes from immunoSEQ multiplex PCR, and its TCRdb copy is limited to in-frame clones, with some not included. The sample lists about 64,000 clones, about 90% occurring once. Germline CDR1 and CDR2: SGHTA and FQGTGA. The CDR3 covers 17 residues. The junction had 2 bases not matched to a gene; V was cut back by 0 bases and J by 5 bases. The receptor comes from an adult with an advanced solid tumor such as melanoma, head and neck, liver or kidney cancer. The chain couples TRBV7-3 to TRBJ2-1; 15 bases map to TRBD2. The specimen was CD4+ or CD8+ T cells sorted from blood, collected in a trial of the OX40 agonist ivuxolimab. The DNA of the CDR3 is TGTGCCAGCAGCTTAACGGGACTAGCGGGAGGAGACAATGAGCAGTTCTTC. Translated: CASSLTGLAGGDNEQFF.